What follows are 14 T cell receptor beta chains derived from one specimen sequenced in a study of T cell repertoires in ileal Crohn's disease. The repertoire was sequenced with immunoSEQ multiplex PCR; TCRdb's copy has only in-frame clones and lacks some. Of 6,700 or so clones listed, around 79% were seen once; the top ten hold approximately 17%. The source material was ileal tissue. The receptor source for this set is an adult with Crohn's disease.

The chain recombines TRBV11-2 with TRBJ1-3; 7 bases are shared with TRBD1. Germline assignment: CDR1 SGHAT and CDR2 FQNNGV. The V segment lost 5 bases and the J segment 5 bases; nucleotides outside the gene matches: 3. This CDR3 has 13 residues. This CDR3 reads CASSLGQRNTIYF. For the CDR3, the DNA is TGTGCCAGCAGCCTGGGACAGAGAAACACCATATATTTT. The entire variable domain, with the rest obtained from reference TRBV11-2 and TRBJ1-3, is as follows: EAGVAQSPRYKIIEKRQSVAFWCNPISGHATLYWYQQILGQGPKLLIQFQNNGVVDDSQLPKDRFSAERLKGVDSTLKIQPAKLEDSAVYLCASSLGQRNTIYFGEGSWLTVV.

The gene calls are TRBV28 and TRBJ1-1; D ambiguous. CDR1 is MDHEN and CDR2 is SYDVKM in the germline V gene. V lost 1 base to trimming and J lost 9 bases, with 6 bases between them. This CDR3 is 11 amino acids long. CDR3 DNA sequence: TGTGCCAGCAGTTTATTCAGGCAAGCTTTCTTT. As protein: CASSLFRQAFF.

The chain joins TRBV9 to TRBJ1-2; TRBD1 matches 7 bases. Germline CDR1 and CDR2: SGDLS and YYNGEE. The V and J ends lost 6 bases and 3 bases, in that order; junction bases with no gene match: 8. This CDR3 has 14 amino acids. In DNA form, the CDR3 reads TGTGCCAGCACCAGGGGGAACACTGACTATGGCTACACCTTC. Its translation: CASTRGNTDYGYTF.

The V gene is TRBV6-4, the J gene TRBJ2-1; possibly TRBD2 for D (6 bases). Germline V CDR1 and CDR2: MRHNA, SNTAGT. Trimming removed 5 bases from V and 6 bases from J, with 17 bases in between. The CDR3 totals 15 residues. The CDR3 coding sequence is TGTGCCAGCAGTCCCGACGGGGGAGCTCTCAATGAGCAGTTCTTC. Amino acid sequence: CASSPDGGALNEQFF.

The DNA for the CDR3 is TGTGCCAGTAGTATAAGGGCACAGGGGCAAGCCTACGAGCAGTACTTC. Residues: CASSIRAQGQAYEQYF. V and J are TRBV19 and TRBJ2-7; 7 positions match TRBD1. The germline V gene has CDR1 LNHDA and CDR2 SQIVND (reference sequence). The V and J ends lost 2 bases and 2 bases, in that order; junction bases with no gene match: 9. CDR3 size: 16 residues.

The rearrangement uses TRBV4-1 and TRBJ2-1, with TRBD1 matching over 8 bases. The V gene's germline CDR1 is MGHRA and CDR2 YSYEKL. The trim removed 4 bases at V and 7 bases at J, leaving 12 bases unmatched. The CDR3 is 16 residues long. The CDR3 sequence: CASSPLTGGPGNEQFF. For the CDR3, the DNA is TGCGCCAGCAGCCCCCTAACAGGGGGACCTGGGAATGAGCAGTTCTTC.

The chain has TRBV2 and TRBJ2-1; TRBD2 matches 7 bases. Germline loops: CDR1 SNHLY, CDR2 FYNNEI. The CDR3 sequence is 13 residues long. After removal of 4 bases from V and 10 bases from J, the junction contained 7 bases not matched to a gene. CDR3 nucleotides: TGTGCCAGCAGTGTCGGGGGACTAACCGAGCAGTTCTTC. Protein sequence: CASSVGGLTEQFF.

The chain couples TRBV11-3 to TRBJ2-7; no firm D call. This CDR3 is built from 13 residues. Germline loops: CDR1 SGHNT, CDR2 YENEEA. The V gene lost 5 bases and the J gene lost 4 bases, with 12 bases spanning the gap. CDR3 nucleotide sequence: TGTGCCAGCAGCCTCAATAGAGGTTACGAGCAGTACTTC. Amino acids: CASSLNRGYEQYF.

The rearrangement links TRBV14 to TRBJ2-1; maybe TRBD1 (6 bases). Germline values: CDR1 SGHDN, CDR2 FVKESK. The CDR3 has 13 residues. Trimming removed 3 bases from V and 11 bases from J, with 14 bases in between. The CDR3 here is CASSHQRDTKQFF. The DNA of the CDR3 is TGTGCCAGCAGCCACCAACGGGACACAAAGCAGTTCTTC.

This chain uses TRBV4-1 with TRBJ2-2, with TRBD1 as a possible D gene (6 bases). The CDR3 has 15 amino acids. Germline assignment: CDR1 MGHRA and CDR2 YSYEKL. V lost 3 bases and J 1 base, leaving 9 bases between the germline ends. The CDR3 sequence is CASSQGAQNTGELFF. The CDR3 DNA is TGCGCCAGCAGCCAGGGGGCCCAGAACACCGGGGAGCTGTTTTTT.

The genes are TRBV5-8 and TRBJ2-7, with D unresolved. CDR1 is SGHTS, CDR2 YDEGEE, per germline. There are 14 residues in the CDR3. Deletions cut 1 base from V and 0 bases from J, with 8 bases between. CDR3 nucleotide sequence: TGTGCCAGCAGCTTGTACCCGGGCTCCTACGAGCAGTACTTC. It codes for CASSLYPGSYEQYF.

This chain uses TRBV9 with TRBJ2-1, with unresolved D. Trimming removed 2 bases from V and 0 bases from J, with 6 bases in between. The V gene's germline CDR1 is SGDLS and CDR2 YYNGEE. CDR3 length: 14 amino acids. CDR3 coding DNA: TGTGCCAGCAGCGTTTCTAACTCCTACAATGAGCAGTTCTTC. It translates to CASSVSNSYNEQFF. The whole variable domain, filled in from reference TRBV9 and TRBJ2-1, reads DSGVTQTPKHLITATGQRVTLRCSPRSGDLSVYWYQQSLDQGLQFLIQYYNGEERAKGNILERFSAQQFPDLHSELNLSSLELGDSALYFCASSVSNSYNEQFFGPGTRLTVL.

The gene calls are TRBV7-8 and TRBJ1-1; D is undetermined. Germline lookup yields CDR1 SGHVS and CDR2 FQNEAQ. Trimming left V 5 bases short and J 5 bases short, with 9 bases between. The CDR3 length is 12 residues. CDR3 sequence: CASSKLMTEAFF. CDR3 DNA: TGTGCCAGCAGCAAACTAATGACTGAAGCTTTCTTT.

This sequence joins TRBV10-3 and TRBJ1-1, with 9 bases that match TRBD1. CDR3 size: 20 residues. Germline V CDR1 and CDR2: ENHRY, SYGVKD. Trimming at V came to 6 bases and at J to 1 base, leaving 21 bases not matched to a gene. The chain's CDR3 is CAIRKVPGQGKGLGNTEAFF. In DNA, the CDR3 is TGTGCCATCAGAAAAGTCCCGGGACAGGGAAAGGGTTTAGGGAACACTGAAGCTTTCTTT.